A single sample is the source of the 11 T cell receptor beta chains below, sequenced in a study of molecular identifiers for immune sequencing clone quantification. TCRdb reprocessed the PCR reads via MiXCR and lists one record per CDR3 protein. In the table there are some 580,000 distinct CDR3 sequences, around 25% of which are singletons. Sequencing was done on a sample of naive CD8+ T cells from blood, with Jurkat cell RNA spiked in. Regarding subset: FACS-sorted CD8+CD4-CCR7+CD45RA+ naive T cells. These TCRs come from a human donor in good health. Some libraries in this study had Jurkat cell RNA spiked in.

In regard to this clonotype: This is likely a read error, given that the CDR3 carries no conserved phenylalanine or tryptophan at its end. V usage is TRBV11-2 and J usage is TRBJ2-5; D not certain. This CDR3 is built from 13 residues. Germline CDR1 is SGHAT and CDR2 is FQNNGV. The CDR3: CARSQSPAEAQYV. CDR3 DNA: TGTGCCCGCAGCCAATCCCCGGCAGAGGCCCAGTACGTC.

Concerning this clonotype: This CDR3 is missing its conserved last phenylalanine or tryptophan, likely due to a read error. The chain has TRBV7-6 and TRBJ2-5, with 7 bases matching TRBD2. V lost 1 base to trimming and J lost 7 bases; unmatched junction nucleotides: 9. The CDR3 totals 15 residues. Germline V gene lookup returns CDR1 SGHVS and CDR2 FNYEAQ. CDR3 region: CASSLGPSGRGTQYL. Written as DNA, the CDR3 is TGTGCCAGCAGCTTAGGTCCTAGCGGTCGGGGGACCCAGTACCTC.

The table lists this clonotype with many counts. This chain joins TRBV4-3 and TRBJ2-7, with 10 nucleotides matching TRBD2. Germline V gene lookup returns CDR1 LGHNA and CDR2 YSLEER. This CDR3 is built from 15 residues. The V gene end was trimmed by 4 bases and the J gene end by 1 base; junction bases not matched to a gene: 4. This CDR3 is CASSPGLANSYEQYF. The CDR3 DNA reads TGCGCCAGCAGCCCGGGACTAGCGAATTCCTACGAGCAGTACTTC.

The CDR3: CASSPGQKLGYNEQFF. CDR3 in DNA: TGTGCCAGCAGCCCCGGACAGAAACTCGGGTACAATGAGCAGTTCTTC. The chain employs TRBV11-3 and TRBJ2-1; D perhaps matches TRBD1 (6 bases). The CDR3 extends over 16 amino acids. Looked up from germline, CDR1 is SGHNT and CDR2 is YENEEA. V was shortened by 5 bases and J by 4 bases, with 18 bases between the two germline ends.

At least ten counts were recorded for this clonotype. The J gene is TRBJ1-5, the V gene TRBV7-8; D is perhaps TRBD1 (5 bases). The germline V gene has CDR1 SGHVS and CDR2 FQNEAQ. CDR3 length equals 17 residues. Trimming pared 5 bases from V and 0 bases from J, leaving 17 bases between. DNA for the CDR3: TGTGCCAGCAGCCCCTCCCGGGGGATTTATAGCAATCAGCCCCAGCATTTT. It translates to CASSPSRGIYSNQPQHF.

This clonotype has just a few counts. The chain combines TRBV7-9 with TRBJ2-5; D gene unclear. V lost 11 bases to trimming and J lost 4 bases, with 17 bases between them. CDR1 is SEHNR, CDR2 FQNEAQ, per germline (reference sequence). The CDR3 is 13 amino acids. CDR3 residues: CARRGVLPETQYF. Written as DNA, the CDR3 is TGTGCCCGCCGTGGGGTTCTCCCAGAGACCCAGTACTTC.

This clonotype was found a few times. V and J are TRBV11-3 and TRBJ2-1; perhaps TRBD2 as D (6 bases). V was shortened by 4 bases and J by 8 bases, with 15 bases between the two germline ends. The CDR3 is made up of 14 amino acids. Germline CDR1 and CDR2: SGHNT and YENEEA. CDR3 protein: CASSSRDSWHEQFF. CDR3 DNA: TGTGCCAGCAGCTCCCGGGACTCGTGGCATGAGCAGTTCTTC. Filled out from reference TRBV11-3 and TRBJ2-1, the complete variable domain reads EAGVVQSPRYKIIEKKQPVAFWCNPISGHNTLYWYLQNLGQGPELLIRYENEEAVDDSQLPKDRFSAERLKGVDSTLKIQPAELGDSAVYLCASSSRDSWHEQFFGPGTRLTVL.

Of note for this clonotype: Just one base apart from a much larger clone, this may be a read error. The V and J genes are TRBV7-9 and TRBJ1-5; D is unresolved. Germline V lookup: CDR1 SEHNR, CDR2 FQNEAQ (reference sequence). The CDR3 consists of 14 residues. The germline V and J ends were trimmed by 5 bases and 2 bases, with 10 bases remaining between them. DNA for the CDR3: TGTGCCAGCAGCCACACCACAGGCAATCAGCCCCAGCATTTT. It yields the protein CASSHTTGNQPQHF.

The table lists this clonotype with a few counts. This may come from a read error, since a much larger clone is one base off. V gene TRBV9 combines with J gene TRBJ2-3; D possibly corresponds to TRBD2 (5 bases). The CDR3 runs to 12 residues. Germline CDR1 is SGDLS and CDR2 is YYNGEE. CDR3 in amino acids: CTSSEEEDTQYF. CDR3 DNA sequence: TGTACCAGCAGCGAGGAGGAAGATACGCAGTATTTT.

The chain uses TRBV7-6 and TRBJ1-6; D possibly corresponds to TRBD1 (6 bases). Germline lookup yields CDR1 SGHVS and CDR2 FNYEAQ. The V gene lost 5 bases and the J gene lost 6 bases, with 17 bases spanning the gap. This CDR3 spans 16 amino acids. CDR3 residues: CASSAGGVSTNSPLHF. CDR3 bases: TGTGCCAGCAGCGCGGGGGGCGTCAGTACTAATTCACCCCTCCACTTT. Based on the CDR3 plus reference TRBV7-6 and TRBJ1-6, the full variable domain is GAGVSQSPRYKVTKRGQDVALRCDPISGHVSLYWYRQALGQGPEFLTYFNYEAQQDKSGLPNDRFSAERPEGSISTLTIQRTEQRDSAMYRCASSAGGVSTNSPLHFGNGTRLTVT.

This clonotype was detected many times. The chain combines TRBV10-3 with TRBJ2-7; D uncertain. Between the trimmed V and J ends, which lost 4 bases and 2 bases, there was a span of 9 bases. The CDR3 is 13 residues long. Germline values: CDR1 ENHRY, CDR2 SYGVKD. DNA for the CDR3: TGTGCCATCAGTGCGGCCAAGCCCTACGAGCAGTACTTC. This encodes CAISAAKPYEQYF.